The clone carrying this TCR beta chain came up once. The data belong to a study of cytomegalovirus exposure and HLA in healthy donors. About the study: The approximately 120 validation repertoires were reported in a later analysis to have been generated on the same platform as the roughly 700 first-cohort repertoires.

Trimming cost V 7 bases and J 9 bases, with 25 bases left between them. CDR1 and CDR2 (germline): WSHSY, SAAADI. CDR3 length: 16 amino acids. Measured with immunoSEQ multiplex PCR; TCRdb has only the in-frame clones, and not every one. The sample includes about 70,000 clones, nearly 95% of them seen just once. V is TRBV10-2 and J is TRBJ2-1, with a possible D match to TRBD1 (6 bases). This receptor was identified in a man aged 18 to 35 in good health and CMV-seropositive. The sequenced sample consisted of PBMCs. The CDR3 DNA is TGCGCCAGCAATCAAGGGGGTGGCGGTCCAACGGGTGAGCAGTTCTTC. Its protein product is CASNQGGGGPTGEQFF.